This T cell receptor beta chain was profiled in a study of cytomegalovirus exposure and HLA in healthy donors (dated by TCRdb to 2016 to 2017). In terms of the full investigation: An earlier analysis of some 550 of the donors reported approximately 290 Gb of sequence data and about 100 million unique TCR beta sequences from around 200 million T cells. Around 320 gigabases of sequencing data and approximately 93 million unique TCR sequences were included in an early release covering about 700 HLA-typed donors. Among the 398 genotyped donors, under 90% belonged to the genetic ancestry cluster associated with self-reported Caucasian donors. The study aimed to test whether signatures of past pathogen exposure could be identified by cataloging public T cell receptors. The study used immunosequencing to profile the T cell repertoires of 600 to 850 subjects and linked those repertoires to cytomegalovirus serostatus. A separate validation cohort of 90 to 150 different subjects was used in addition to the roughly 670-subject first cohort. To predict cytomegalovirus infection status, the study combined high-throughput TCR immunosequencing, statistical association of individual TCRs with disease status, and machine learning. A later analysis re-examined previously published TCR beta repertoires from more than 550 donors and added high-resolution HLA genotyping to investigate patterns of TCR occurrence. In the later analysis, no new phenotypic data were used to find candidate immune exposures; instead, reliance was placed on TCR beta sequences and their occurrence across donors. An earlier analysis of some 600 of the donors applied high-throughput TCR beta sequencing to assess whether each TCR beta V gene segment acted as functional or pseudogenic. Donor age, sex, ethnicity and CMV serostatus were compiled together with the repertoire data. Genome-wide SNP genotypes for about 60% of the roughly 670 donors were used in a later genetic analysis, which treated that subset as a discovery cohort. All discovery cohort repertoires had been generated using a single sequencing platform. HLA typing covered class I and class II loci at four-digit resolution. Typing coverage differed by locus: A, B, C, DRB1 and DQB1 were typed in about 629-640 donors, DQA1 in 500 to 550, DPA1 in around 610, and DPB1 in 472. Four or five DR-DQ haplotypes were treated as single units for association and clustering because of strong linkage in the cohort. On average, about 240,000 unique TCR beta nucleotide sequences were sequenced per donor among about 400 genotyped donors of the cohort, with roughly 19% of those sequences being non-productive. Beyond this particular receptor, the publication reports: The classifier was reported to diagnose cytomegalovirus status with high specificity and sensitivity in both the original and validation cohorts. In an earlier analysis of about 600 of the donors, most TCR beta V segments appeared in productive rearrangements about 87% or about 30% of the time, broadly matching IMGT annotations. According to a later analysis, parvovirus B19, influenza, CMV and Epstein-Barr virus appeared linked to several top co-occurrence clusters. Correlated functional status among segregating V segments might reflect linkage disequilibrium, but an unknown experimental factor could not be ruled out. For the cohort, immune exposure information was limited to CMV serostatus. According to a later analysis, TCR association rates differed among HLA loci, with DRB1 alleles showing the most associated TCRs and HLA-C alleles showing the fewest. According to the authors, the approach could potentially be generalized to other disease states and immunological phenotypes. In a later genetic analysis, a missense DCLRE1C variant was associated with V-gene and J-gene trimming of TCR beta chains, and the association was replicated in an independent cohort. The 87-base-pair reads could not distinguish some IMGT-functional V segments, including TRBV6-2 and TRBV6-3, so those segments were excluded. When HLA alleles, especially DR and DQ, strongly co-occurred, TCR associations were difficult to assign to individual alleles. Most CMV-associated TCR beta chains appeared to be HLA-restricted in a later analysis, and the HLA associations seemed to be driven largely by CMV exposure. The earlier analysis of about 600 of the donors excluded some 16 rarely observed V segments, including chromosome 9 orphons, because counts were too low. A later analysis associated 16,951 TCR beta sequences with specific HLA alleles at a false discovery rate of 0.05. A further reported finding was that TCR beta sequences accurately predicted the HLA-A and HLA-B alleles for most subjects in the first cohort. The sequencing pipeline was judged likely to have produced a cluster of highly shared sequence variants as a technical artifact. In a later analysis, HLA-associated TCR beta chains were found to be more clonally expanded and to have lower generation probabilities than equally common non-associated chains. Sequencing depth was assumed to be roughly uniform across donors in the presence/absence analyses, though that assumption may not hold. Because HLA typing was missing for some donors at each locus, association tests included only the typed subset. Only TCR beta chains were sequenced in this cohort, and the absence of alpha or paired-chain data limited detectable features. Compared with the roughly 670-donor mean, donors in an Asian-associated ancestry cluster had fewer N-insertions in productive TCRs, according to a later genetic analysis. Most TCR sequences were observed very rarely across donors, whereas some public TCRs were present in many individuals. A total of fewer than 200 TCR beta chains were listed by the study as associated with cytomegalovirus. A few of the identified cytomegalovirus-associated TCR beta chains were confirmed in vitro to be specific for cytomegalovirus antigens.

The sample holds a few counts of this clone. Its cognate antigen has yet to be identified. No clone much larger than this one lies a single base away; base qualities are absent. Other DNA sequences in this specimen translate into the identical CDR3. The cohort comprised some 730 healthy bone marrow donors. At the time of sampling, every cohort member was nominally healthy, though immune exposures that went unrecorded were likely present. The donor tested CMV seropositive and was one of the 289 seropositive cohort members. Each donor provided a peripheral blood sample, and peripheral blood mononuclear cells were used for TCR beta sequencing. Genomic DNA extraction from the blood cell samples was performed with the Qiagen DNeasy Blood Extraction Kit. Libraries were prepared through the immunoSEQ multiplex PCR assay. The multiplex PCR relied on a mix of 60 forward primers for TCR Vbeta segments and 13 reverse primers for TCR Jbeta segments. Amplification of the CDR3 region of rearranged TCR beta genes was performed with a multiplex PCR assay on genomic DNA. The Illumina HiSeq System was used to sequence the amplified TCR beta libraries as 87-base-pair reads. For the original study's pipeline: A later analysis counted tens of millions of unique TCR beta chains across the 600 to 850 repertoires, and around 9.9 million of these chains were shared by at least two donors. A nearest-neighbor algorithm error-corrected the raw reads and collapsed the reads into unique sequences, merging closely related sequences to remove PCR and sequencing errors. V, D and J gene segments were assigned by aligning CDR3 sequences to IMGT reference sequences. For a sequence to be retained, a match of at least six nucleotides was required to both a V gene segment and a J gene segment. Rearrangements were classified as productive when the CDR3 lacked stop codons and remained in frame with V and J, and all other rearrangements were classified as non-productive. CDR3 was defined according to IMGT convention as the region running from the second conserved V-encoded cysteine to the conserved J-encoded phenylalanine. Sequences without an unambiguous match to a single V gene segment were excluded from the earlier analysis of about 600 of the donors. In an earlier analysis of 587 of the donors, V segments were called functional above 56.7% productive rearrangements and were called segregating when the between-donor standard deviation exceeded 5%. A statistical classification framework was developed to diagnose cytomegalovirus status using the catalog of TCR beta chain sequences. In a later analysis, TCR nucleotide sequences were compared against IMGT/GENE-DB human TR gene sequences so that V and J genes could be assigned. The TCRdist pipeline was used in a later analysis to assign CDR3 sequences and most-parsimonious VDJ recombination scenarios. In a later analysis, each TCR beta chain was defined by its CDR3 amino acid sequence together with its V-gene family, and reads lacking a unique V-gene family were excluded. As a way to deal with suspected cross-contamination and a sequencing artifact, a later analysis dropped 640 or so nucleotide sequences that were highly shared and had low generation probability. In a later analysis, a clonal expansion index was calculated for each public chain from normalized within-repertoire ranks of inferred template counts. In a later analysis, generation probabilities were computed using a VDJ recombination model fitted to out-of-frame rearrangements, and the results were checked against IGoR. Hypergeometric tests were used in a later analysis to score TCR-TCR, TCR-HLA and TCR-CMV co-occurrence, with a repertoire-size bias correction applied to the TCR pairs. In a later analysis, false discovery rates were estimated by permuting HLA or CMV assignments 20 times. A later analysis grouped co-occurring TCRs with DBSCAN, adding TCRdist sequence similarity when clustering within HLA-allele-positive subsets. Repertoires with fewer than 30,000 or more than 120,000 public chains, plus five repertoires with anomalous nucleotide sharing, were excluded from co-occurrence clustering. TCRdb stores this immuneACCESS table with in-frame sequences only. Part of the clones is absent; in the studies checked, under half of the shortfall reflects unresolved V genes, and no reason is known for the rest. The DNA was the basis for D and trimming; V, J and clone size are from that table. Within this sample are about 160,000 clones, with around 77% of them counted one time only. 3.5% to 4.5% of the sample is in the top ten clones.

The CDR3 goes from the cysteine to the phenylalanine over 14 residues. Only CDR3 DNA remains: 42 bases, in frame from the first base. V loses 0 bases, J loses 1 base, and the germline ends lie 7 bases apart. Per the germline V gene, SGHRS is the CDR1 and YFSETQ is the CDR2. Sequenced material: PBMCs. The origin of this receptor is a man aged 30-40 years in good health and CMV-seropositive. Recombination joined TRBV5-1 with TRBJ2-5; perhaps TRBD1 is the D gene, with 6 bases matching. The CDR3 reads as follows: CASSLVGGQETQYF. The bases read TGCGCCAGCAGCTTGGTAGGGGGCCAAGAGACCCAGTACTTC.